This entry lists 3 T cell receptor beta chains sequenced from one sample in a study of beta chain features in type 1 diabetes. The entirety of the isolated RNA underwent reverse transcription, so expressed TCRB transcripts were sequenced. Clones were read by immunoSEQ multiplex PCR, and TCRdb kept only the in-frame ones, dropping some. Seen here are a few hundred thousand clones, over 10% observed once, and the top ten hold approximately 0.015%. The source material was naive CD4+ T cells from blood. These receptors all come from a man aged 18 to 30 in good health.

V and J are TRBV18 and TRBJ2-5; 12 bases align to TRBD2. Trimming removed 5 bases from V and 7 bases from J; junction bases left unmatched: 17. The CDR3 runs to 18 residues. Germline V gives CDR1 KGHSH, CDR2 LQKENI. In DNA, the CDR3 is TGTGCCAGCTCAACCACTACCCCACTAGCGGGGGGCCCCGGGACCCAGTACTTC. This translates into CASSTTTPLAGGPGTQYF.

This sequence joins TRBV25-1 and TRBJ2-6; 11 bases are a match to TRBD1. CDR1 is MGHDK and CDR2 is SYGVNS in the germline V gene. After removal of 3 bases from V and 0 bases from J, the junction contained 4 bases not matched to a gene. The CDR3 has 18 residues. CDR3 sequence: CASSEFGTGGSGANVLTF. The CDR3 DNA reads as TGTGCCAGCAGTGAGTTTGGGACAGGGGGCTCTGGGGCCAACGTCCTGACTTTC.

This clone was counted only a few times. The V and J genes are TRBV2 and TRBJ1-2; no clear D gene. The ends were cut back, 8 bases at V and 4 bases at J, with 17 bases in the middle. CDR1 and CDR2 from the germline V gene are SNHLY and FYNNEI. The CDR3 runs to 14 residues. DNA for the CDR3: TGTGCCAGCGGTGGGAGTTTTTTACCCTATGGCTACACCTTC. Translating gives CASGGSFLPYGYTF.